What follows is one T cell receptor beta chain and its context. The entry originates in a study of blood T cell repertoires in COVID-19. Germline V gene data show CDR1 as SNHLY and CDR2 as FYNNEI. V lost 4 bases, J lost 0 bases, and 10 bases stayed unmatched. The CDR3 has 19 residues. Sequenced by immunoSEQ multiplex PCR; TCRdb stores in-frame clones only, minus some. Of some 160,000 clones listed, about 80% are singletons. V is TRBV2 and J is TRBJ1-5; the match to TRBD1 covers 12 bases. The sequence was obtained from a man between 65 and 85 years old who had recovered from COVID-19. The sequenced sample consisted of peripheral blood. The CDR3 spells CASSGPGQGATYSNQPQHF. The CDR3 DNA follows: TGTGCCAGCAGTGGGCCGGGACAGGGGGCAACTTATAGCAATCAGCCCCAGCATTTT.